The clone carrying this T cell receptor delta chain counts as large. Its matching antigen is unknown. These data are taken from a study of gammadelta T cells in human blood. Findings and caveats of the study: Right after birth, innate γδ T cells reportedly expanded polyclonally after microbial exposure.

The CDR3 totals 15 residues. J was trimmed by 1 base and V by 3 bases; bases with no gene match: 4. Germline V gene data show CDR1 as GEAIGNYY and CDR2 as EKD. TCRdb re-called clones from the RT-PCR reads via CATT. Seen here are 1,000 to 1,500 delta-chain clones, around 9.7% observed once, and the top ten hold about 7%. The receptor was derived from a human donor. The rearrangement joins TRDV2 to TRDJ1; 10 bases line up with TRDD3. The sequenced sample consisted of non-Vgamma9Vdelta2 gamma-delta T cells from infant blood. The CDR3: CACDPTGGFTDKLIF. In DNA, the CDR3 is TGTGCCTGTGACCCTACTGGGGGATTCACCGATAAACTCATCTTT.